The present entry profiles one T cell receptor beta chain with its context. What it binds is unknown. The PCR contained 60 Vbeta and 13 Jbeta primers. Clones were read by immunoSEQ multiplex PCR, and TCRdb kept only the in-frame ones, dropping some. The table records approximately 150,000 clones, 70% to 85% of them present only once. The sample originates from a study of cytomegalovirus exposure and HLA in healthy donors. Study results and caveats: As a later analysis revealed, most CMV-associated TCR beta chains appeared HLA-restricted.

The CDR3 is 14 residues long. The V end lost 0 bases, the J end lost 9 bases, and 13 bases lay between the germline ends. Germline lookup yields CDR1 SGHRS and CDR2 YFSETQ. What was sequenced was PBMCs. The clonotype originates from a woman aged 40 to 49 in good health and CMV-seronegative. The chain recombines TRBV5-1 with TRBJ2-1; a possible D gene is TRBD2 (6 bases). CDR3 sequence (DNA): TGCGCCAGCAGCTTGGTTCCGGGGGAAGGTGAGCAGTTCTTC. Translating it yields CASSLVPGEGEQFF.